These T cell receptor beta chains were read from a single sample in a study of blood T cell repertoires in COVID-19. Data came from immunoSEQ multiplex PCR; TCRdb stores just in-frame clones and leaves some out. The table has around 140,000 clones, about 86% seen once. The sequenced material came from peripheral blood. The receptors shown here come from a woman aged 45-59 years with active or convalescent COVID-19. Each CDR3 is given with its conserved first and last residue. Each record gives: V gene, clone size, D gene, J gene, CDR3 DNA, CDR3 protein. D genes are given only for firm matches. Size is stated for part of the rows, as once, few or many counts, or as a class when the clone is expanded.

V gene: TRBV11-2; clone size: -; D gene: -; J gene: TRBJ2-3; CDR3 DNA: TGTGCCAGCAGCTTAGGACGGGGATTCAGCACAGATACGCAGTATTTT; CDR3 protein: CASSLGRGFSTDTQYF
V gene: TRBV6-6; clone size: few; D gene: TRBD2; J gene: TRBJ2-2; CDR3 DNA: TGTGCCAGCAGTTACCCAGAGCGGGAGAGCACCGGGGAGCTGTTTTTT; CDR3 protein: CASSYPERESTGELFF
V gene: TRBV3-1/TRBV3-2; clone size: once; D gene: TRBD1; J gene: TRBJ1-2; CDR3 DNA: TGTGCCAGCAGCCACCGGGACAGGGACATGTATGGCTACACCTTC; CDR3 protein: CASSHRDRDMYGYTF
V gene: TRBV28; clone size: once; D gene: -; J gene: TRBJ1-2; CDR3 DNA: TGTGCCAGCAGCCGGGACTTCTCCTACACCTTC; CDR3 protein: CASSRDFSYTF
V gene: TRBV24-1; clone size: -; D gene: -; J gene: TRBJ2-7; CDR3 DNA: TGTGCCACCAAGTTCGGGACTCCGGATTCCTACGAGCAGTACTTC; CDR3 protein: CATKFGTPDSYEQYF
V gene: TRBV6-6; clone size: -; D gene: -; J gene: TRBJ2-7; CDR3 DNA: TGTGCCAGCAGTGCAAACCCCACAGGGTTTCGGGAGCAGTACTTC; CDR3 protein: CASSANPTGFREQYF
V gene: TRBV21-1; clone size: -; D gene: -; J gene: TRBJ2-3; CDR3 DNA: TGTGCCACGATCAGAGGGGGTCTAGCGGAGTCTTCCACAGATACGCAGTATTTT; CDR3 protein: CATIRGGLAESSTDTQYF
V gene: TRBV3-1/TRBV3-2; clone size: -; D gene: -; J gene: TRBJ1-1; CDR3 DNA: TGTGCCAGCAGCCAAGATTACAGGGCCACTGAAGCTTTCTTT; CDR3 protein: CASSQDYRATEAFF
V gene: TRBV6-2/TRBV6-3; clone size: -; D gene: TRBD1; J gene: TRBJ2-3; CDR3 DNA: TGTGCCAGCAGTTACTCGAACAGGGGGAGCACAGATACGCAGTATTTT; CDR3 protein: CASSYSNRGSTDTQYF
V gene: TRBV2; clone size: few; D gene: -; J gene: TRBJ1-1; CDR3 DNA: TGTGCCAGCAGGGGGGGCGGGGGCAAGAACACTGAAGCTTTCTTT; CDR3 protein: CASRGGGGKNTEAFF
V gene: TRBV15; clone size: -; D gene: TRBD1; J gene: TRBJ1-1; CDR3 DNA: TGTGCCACCAGCAGAGATAGCAGGGGGTTGGTAGCTTTCTTT; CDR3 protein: CATSRDSRGLVAFF
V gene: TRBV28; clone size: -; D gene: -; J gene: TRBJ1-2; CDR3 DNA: TGTGCCAGCATCGAAACTAGCCGAGATGGTAGCTACACCTTC; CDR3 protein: CASIETSRDGSYTF
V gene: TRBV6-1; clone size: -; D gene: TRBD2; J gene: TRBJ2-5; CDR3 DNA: TGTGCCAGCAGTAAAGGGGTAGCGGGGGGGCTGTCCGTGGGGACCCAGTACTTC; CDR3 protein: CASSKGVAGGLSVGTQYF
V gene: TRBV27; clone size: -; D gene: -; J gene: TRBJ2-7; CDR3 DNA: TGTGCCAGCAGTTACCTGGACAGCTCCTACGAGCAGTACTTC; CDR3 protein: CASSYLDSSYEQYF
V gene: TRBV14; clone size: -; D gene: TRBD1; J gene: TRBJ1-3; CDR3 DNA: TGTGCCAGCAGACAAAGGGGGCTCGGAAACACCATATATTTT; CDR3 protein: CASRQRGLGNTIYF
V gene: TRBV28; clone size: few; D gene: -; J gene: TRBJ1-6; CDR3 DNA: TGTGCCAGTAGGAACGGGGATTCACCCCTCCACTTT; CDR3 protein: CASRNGDSPLHF
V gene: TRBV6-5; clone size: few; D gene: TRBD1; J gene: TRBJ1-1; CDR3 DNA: TGTGCCAGCAGTTACTCAGGACAGGACATGAACACTGAAGCTTTCTTT; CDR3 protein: CASSYSGQDMNTEAFF
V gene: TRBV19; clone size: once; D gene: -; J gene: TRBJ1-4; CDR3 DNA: TGTGCCAGCAAAGATCGGGGGTTTGACGAAAAACTGTTTTTT; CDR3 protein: CASKDRGFDEKLFF
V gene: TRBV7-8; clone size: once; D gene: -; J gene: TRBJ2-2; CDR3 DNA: TGTGCCAGCAGCTTAAAGACAGGCACCGGGGAGCTGTTTTTT; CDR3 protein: CASSLKTGTGELFF
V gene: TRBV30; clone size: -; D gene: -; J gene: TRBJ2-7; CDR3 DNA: TGTGCCTGGAGTTATTGGGGAGGCTACGAGCAGTACTTC; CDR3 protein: CAWSYWGGYEQYF
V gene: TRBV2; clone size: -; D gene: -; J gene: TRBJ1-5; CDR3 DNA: TGTGCCAGCAGTGAACTGGGCAGGGGCGCTGGGCAGCCCCAGCATTTT; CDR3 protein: CASSELGRGAGQPQHF
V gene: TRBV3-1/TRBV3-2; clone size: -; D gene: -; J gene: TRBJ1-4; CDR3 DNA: TGTGCCAGCAGCCAAGATTCCGCCGGAGGGGAGGAAAAACTGTTTTTT; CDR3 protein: CASSQDSAGGEEKLFF
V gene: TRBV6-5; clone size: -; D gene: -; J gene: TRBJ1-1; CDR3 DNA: TGTGCCAGCAGTTACCGGGATCTGAACACTGAAGCTTTCTTT; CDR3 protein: CASSYRDLNTEAFF
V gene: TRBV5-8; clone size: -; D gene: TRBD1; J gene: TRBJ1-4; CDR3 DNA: TGTGCCAGCAGCTTTGGGGACAGGAGGGCAACTAATGAAAAACTGTTTTTT; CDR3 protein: CASSFGDRRATNEKLFF
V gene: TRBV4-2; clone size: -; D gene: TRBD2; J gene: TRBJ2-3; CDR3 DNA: TGTGCCAGCAGCCAAGATGGCGGCGGTGGGGGGGGAGATACGCAGTATTTT; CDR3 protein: CASSQDGGGGGGDTQYF
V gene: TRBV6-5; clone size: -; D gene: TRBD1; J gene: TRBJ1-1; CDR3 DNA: TGTGCCAGCAGGAGACAGGGGGAACCTCAGGCTGAAGCTTTCTTT; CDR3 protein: CASRRQGEPQAEAFF
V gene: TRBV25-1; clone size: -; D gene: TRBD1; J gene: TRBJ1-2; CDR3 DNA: TGTGCCAGCAGTGGCTTCGTAGGACAGGGGAGTGACGGCTACACCTTC; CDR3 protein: CASSGFVGQGSDGYTF